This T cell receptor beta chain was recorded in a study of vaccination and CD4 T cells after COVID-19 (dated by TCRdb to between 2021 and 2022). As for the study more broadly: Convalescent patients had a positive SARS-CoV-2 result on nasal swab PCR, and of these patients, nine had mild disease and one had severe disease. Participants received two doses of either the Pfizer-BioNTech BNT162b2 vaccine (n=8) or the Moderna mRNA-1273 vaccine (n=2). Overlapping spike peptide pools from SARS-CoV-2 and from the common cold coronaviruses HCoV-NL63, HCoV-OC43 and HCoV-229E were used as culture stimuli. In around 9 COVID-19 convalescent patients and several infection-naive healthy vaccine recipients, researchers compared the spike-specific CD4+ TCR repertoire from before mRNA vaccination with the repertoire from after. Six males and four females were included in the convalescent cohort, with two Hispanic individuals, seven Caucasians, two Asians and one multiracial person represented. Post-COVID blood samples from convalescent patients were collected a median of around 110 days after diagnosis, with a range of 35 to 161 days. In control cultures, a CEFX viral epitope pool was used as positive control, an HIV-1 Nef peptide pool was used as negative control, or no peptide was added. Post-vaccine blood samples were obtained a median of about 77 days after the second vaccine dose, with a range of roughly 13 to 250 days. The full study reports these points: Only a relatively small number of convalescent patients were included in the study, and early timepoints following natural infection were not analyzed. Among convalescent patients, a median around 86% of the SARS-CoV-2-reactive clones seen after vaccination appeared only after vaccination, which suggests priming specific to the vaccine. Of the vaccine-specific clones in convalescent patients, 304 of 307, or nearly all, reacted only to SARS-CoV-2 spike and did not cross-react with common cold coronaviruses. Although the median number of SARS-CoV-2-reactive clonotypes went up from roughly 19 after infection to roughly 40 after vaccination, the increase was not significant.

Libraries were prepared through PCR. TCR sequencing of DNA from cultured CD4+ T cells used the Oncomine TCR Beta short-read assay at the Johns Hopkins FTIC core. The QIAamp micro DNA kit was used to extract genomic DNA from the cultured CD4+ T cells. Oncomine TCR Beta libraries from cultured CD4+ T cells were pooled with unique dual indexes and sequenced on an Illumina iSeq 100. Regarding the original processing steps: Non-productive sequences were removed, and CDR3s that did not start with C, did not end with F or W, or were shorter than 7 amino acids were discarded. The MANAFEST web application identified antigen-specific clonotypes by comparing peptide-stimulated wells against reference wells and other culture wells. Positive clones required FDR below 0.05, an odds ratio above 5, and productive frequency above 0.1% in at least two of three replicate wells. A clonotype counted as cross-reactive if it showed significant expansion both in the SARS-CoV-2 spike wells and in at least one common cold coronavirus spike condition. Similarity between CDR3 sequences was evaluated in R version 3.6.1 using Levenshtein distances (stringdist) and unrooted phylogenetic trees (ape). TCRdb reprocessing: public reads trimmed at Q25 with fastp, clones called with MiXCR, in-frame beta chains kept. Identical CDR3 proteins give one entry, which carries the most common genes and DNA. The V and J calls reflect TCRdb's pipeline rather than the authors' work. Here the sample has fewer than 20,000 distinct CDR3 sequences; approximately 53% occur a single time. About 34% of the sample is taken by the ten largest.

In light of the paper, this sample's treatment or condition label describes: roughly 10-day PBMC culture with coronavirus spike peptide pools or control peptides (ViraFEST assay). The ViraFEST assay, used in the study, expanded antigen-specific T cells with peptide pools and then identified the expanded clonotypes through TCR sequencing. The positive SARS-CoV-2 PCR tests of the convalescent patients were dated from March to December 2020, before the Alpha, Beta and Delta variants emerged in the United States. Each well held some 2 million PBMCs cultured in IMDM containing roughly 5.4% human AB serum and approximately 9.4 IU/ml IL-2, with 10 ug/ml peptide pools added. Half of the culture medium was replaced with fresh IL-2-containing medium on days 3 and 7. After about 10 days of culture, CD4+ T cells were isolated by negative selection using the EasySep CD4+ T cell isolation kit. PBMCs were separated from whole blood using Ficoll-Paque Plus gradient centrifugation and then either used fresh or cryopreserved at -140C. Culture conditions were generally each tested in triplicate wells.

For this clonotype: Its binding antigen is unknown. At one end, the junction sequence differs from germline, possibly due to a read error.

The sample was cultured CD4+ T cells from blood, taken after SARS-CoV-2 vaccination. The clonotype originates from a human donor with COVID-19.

The DNA reads as follows: TGTGTCAGCAGTGTGGTGGGGGCCCGTGACTATGGCTACACCTTC. It translates to CVSSVVGARDYGYTF. Rearrangement joined TRBV6-1 to TRBJ1-2; 6 matching bases give a weak D call of TRBD1. CDR1 and CDR2 (MNHNS, SASEGT) derive from the germline V gene. The CDR3 spans 15 residues, from the cysteine through the phenylalanine. Here the CDR3 DNA is all that survives: 45 bases in frame from base 1.